The 5 T cell receptor beta chains below all came from one sample that was sequenced in a study of cytomegalovirus exposure and HLA in healthy donors. PCR amplification relied on 60 Vbeta primers (plus 13 Jbeta primers). Clones were read by immunoSEQ multiplex PCR, and TCRdb kept only the in-frame ones, dropping some. The table lists roughly 140,000 clones, roughly four fifths of them singletons. Material for sequencing was PBMCs. These receptors originate from a man aged 25-45 years in good health and CMV-seropositive.

This clone occurred a few times. V and J are TRBV9 and TRBJ2-3, with TRBD2 matching over 12 bases. Losses at the gene ends were 0 bases for V and 9 bases for J; bases not matched to a gene: 8. The CDR3 contains 16 residues. Germline loops: CDR1 SGDLS, CDR2 YYNGEE. The CDR3 sequence: CASSVGGTSGLNTQYF. The CDR3 DNA reads TGTGCCAGCAGCGTAGGGGGGACTAGCGGGTTAAACACGCAGTATTTT. The full variable domain, its missing parts supplied by reference TRBV9 and TRBJ2-3, is DSGVTQTPKHLITATGQRVTLRCSPRSGDLSVYWYQQSLDQGLQFLIQYYNGEERAKGNILERFSAQQFPDLHSELNLSSLELGDSALYFCASSVGGTSGLNTQYFGPGTRLTVL.

The CDR3 DNA reads as TGTGCCAGCAGTTTCAGCGGGGCTGGGGCCAACGTCCTGACTTTC. Translating gives CASSFSGAGANVLTF. The chain is built from TRBV28 and TRBJ2-6; 7 bases line up with TRBD2. V dropped 3 bases and J dropped 2; count of bases not matched to a gene: 1. The germline gives CDR1 MDHEN, CDR2 SYDVKM. The CDR3 sequence is 15 residues long.

The chain employs TRBV5-1 and TRBJ2-7, with D hard to call. The germline V gene has CDR1 SGHRS and CDR2 YFSETQ. This CDR3 has 14 residues. The V and J ends lost 4 bases and 2 bases respectively, with 13 bases between them. The CDR3 spells CASSQEAPPYEQYF. DNA of the CDR3: TGCGCCAGCAGCCAAGAGGCCCCCCCCTACGAGCAGTACTTC.

This sequence joins TRBV7-2 and TRBJ1-3, with 7 bases aligning to TRBD1. Germline trimming cut 0 bases from V and 2 bases from J; bases unmatched to any gene: 7. This CDR3 region has 17 residues. CDR1 SGHTA and CDR2 FQGNSA come from the germline V gene. In DNA, the CDR3 is TGTGCCAGCAGCTTAGCGGGGGGACAGAGTGCTGGAAACACCATATATTTT. Residues: CASSLAGGQSAGNTIYF.

The V and J genes are TRBV7-9 and TRBJ2-1; TRBD2 is a possible D gene (5 bases). Per germline, CDR1 SEHNR and CDR2 FQNEAQ (reference sequence). Trimming pared 6 bases from V and 5 bases from J, leaving 23 bases between. The length of the CDR3 is 17 residues. CDR3 residues: CASRPQRGSRADNEQFF. The CDR3 DNA is TGTGCCAGCAGACCCCAACGAGGGTCCAGAGCTGACAATGAGCAGTTCTTC.